This passage covers 16 T cell receptor beta chains from one sample sequenced in a study of blood T cells in healthy people across ages. The second PCR ran 7 to 11 cycles with a sample-barcoded 5' primer and J-beta primers. MiXCR, run by TCRdb on the 5' RACE reads, gives a single entry per CDR3 protein. Of under 1,100,000 distinct CDR3 sequences in the sample, roughly a quarter were seen once. This same sample was also taken into another study, of T cells of mothers and their children.

The sequenced sample was blood. All receptors come from a girl under 10 years old in good health.

This clonotype appeared a few times. The chain links TRBV7-3 to TRBJ2-1, with D perhaps TRBD2 (6 bases). Trimming stripped 5 bases from V and 4 bases from J, with 9 bases between. Per the germline V gene, CDR1 is SGHTA and CDR2 is FQGTGA. The CDR3 covers 13 residues. The CDR3 sequence: CASSKGLYNEQFF. CDR3 in DNA: TGTGCCAGCAGCAAGGGACTTTACAATGAGCAGTTCTTC.

V gene TRBV20-1 combines with J gene TRBJ2-5; tentative D call: TRBD2 (6 bases). Germline-derived CDR1 and CDR2 are DFQATT and SNEGSKA (reference sequence). The V gene lost 1 base and the J gene lost 5 bases, with 26 bases spanning the gap. This CDR3 spans 18 amino acids. DNA for the CDR3: TGCAGTGCTAGAGTCAAAGGGGCGCGGGGACCTTCGTGGGAGACCCAGTACTTC. Translating gives CSARVKGARGPSWETQYF.

This clonotype was seen only a few times. The J gene is TRBJ1-5, the V gene TRBV6-2 or TRBV6-3, with unresolved D. Germline loops: CDR1 MNHEY, CDR2 SVGEGT. V dropped 6 bases and J dropped 6 bases, with 18 bases sitting between them. This CDR3 spans 15 amino acids. CDR3 sequence (DNA): TGTGCCAGCAGCACTCACGCCGGTAATGCTCAGCCCCAGCATTTT. Its translation is CASSTHAGNAQPQHF.

This clonotype has more than one count but fewer than ten. The genes are TRBV20-1 and TRBJ2-3; D is uncertain. Trimming shortened V by 0 bases and J by 2 bases, and 9 bases separated the two germline ends. In germline, CDR1 is DFQATT, CDR2 SNEGSKA (reference sequence). The CDR3 extends over 14 amino acids. CDR3 nucleotides: TGCAGTGCTAGAGATGTGGGCCTCACAGATACGCAGTATTTT. Residues: CSARDVGLTDTQYF.

This clonotype was seen more than once but under ten times. V and J are TRBV29-1 and TRBJ2-3, with D possibly being TRBD2 (5 bases). The V gene's germline CDR1 is SQVTM and CDR2 ANQGSEA. The CDR3 is 15 amino acids. The V and J ends lost 6 bases and 6 bases respectively, with 22 bases between them. As DNA, the CDR3 is TGCAGCGTGGGTGGATATTGGCGATCGGGGGATACGCAGTATTTT. Residues: CSVGGYWRSGDTQYF.

V and J are TRBV5-6 and TRBJ2-5; D not certain. This CDR3 is 13 amino acids long. V shed 1 base and J shed 7 bases, with 11 bases lying between them. Germline lookup yields CDR1 SGHDT and CDR2 YYEEEE. This chain's CDR3 is CASSLLHPGTQYF. The CDR3 DNA follows: TGTGCCAGCAGCTTGTTGCACCCCGGGACCCAGTACTTC. Full variable domain (missing parts from reference TRBV5-6 and TRBJ2-5): DAGVTQSPTHLIKTRGQQVTLRCSPKSGHDTVSWYQQALGQGPQFIFQYYEEEERQRGNFPDRFSGHQFPNYSSELNVNALLLGDSALYLCASSLLHPGTQYFGPGTRLLVL.

The CDR3 coding sequence is TGTGCCAGCAGTTCGACGGGCGGGAGGGCCGGGCAGTTCTTC. It specifies CASSSTGGRAGQFF. This chain uses TRBV6-6 with TRBJ2-1, with 9 positions matching TRBD2. J lost 12 bases, V lost 4 bases, and 10 bases had no gene match. Germline CDR1 and CDR2: MNHNY and SVGAGI (reference sequence). This CDR3 contains 14 residues.

This chain links TRBV2 with TRBJ1-2, with D unclear. Germline CDR1 and CDR2: SNHLY and FYNNEI. The CDR3 is 13 residues long. V lost 3 bases and J lost 0, with 5 bases in between. The CDR3: CASSDNANYGYTF. The DNA for the CDR3 is TGTGCCAGCAGTGACAACGCTAACTATGGCTACACCTTC.

J is TRBJ2-1 and V is TRBV7-9; D remains unclear. This CDR3 spans 16 amino acids. Trimming removed 7 bases from V and 4 bases from J, with 20 bases in between. CDR1 is SEHNR, CDR2 FQNEAQ, per germline (reference sequence). The CDR3 DNA reads as TGTGCCAGCATCACAAGCCCCCATGGGTTTTACAATGAGCAGTTCTTC. Translating gives CASITSPHGFYNEQFF.

There are a few counts of this clonotype. The chain links TRBV13 to TRBJ2-5; the match to TRBD2 covers 12 bases. The CDR3 is 16 residues long. Unmatched junction bases numbered 14, after V lost 9 bases and J lost 6 bases. Looked up from germline, CDR1 is PRHDT and CDR2 is FYEKMQ (reference sequence). The CDR3, as DNA: TGTGCCAGTAGCACCCTAGCGGGGGGGCCTCAACAGACCCAGTACTTC. As protein: CASSTLAGGPQQTQYF.

This sequence joins TRBV14 and TRBJ2-3; D ambiguous. V lost 4 bases and J 2 bases, leaving 16 bases between the germline ends. The germline gives CDR1 SGHDN, CDR2 FVKESK. This CDR3 is 16 amino acids long. CDR3: CASSPTYDHPTDTQYF. CDR3 coding DNA: TGTGCCAGCAGCCCGACCTACGACCACCCCACAGATACGCAGTATTTT. The entire variable domain, with the rest obtained from reference TRBV14 and TRBJ2-3, is as follows: EAGVTQFPSHSVIEKGQTVTLRCDPISGHDNLYWYRRVMGKEIKFLLHFVKESKQDESGMPNNRFLAERTGGTYSTLKVQPAELEDSGVYFCASSPTYDHPTDTQYFGPGTRLTVL.

This clonotype was detected only a few times. The chain recombines TRBV7-2 with TRBJ1-4; 7 bases match TRBD1. Germline V lookup: CDR1 SGHTA, CDR2 FQGNSA. This CDR3 comprises 17 residues. Germline trimming cut 5 bases from V and 0 bases from J; bases unmatched to any gene: 9. The chain's CDR3 is CASSKEGTAATNEKLFF. The CDR3 coding sequence is TGTGCCAGCAGCAAAGAAGGGACAGCTGCAACTAATGAAAAACTGTTTTTT. Together with reference TRBV7-2 and TRBJ1-4, the CDR3 gives the full variable domain: GAGVSQSPSNKVTEKGKDVELRCDPISGHTALYWYRQSLGQGLEFLIYFQGNSAPDKSGLPSDRFSAERTGGSVSTLTIQRTQQEDSAVYLCASSKEGTAATNEKLFFGSGTQLSVL.

This rearrangement joins TRBV5-6 to TRBJ2-5, with 9 bases identical to TRBD2. The trim removed 1 base at V and 11 bases at J, leaving 6 bases unmatched. CDR3 length: 13 amino acids. Germline lookup yields CDR1 SGHDT and CDR2 YYEEEE. The CDR3 loop reads CASSLLLAGNQYF. CDR3 DNA: TGTGCCAGCAGCTTGCTACTAGCGGGTAATCAGTACTTC.

The chain recombines TRBV7-9 with TRBJ2-5, with D perhaps being TRBD1 or TRBD2 (5 bases each). The ends were cut back, 5 bases at V and 2 bases at J, with 12 bases in the middle. CDR3 length equals 14 residues. The V gene's germline CDR1 is SEHNR and CDR2 FQNEAQ (reference sequence). The CDR3 loop is CASSHSGAQETQYF. The CDR3 nucleotides are TGTGCCAGCAGCCATTCCGGGGCTCAAGAGACCCAGTACTTC.

This clonotype has just a few counts. The genes are TRBV7-2 and TRBJ2-1, with D possibly being TRBD2 (7 bases). The V end was cut by 4 bases, the J end by 5 bases, with 18 bases between. CDR3 size: 16 residues. Germline V lookup: CDR1 SGHTA, CDR2 FQGNSA. In DNA form, the CDR3 reads TGTGCCAGCAGCTCCTGGGGGGGCACCGGGAACAATGAGCAGTTCTTC. Translated, it gives CASSSWGGTGNNEQFF.

This clonotype appeared a few times. One junction end disagrees with the germline gene, perhaps due to a read error. The chain combines TRBV4-1 with TRBJ2-7; tentatively, D is TRBD2 (5 bases). CDR1 and CDR2 from the germline V gene are MGHRA and YSYEKL. The CDR3 loop spans 13 amino acids. The CDR3 coding sequence is TGCGCCAGCGGCCAGCGGAGCTCCTACGAGCAGTACTTC. Translating gives CASGQRSSYEQYF.